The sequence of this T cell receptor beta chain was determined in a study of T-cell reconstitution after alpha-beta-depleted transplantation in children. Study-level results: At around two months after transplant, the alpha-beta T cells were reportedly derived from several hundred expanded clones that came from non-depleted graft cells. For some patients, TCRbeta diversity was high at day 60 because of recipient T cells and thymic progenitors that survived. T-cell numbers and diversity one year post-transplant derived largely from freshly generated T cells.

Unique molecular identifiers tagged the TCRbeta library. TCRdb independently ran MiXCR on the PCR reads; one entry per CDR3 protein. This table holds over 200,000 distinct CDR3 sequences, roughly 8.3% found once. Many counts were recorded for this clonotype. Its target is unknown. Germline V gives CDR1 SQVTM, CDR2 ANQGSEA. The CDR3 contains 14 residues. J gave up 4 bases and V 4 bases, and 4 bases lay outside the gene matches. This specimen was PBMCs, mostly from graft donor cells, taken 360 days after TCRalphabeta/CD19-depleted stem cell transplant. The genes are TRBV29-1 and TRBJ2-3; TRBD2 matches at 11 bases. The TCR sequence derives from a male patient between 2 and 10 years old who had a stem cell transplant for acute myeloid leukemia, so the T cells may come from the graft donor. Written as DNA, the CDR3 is TGCAGCGTTGGACTAGCGGGAAATCCAGATACGCAGTATTTT. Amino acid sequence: CSVGLAGNPDTQYF.